A single sample gave rise to the 23 T cell receptor beta chains below, sequenced in a study of blood T cell repertoires in COVID-19. The table came from immunoSEQ multiplex PCR; TCRdb's copy has only in-frame clones and leaves some out. The table includes roughly 280,000 clones, around 90% detected once. Sequencing was performed on PBMCs or T cells enriched from blood (not recorded which). The receptor source for this set is a woman aged 30 to 39 with acute COVID-19.

V is TRBV29-1 and J is TRBJ2-3, with TRBD1 identical over 9 bases. This CDR3 region has 15 residues. The V gene's germline CDR1 is SQVTM and CDR2 ANQGSEA. The V and J ends lost 6 bases and 5 bases, in that order; junction bases with no gene match: 12. The CDR3 DNA follows: TGCAGCGTGTTTTCGGGACAGGGCAGAGGAGATACGCAGTATTTT. It specifies CSVFSGQGRGDTQYF.

The CDR3 is CAIRPGLAGDNEQFF. Written as DNA, the CDR3 is TGTGCCATCAGGCCGGGACTAGCGGGAGACAATGAGCAGTTCTTC. The chain carries TRBV10-3 and TRBJ2-1; 14 bases are shared with TRBD2. CDR1 ENHRY and CDR2 SYGVKD come from the germline V gene. The CDR3 loop spans 15 amino acids. V dropped 6 bases and J dropped 5; count of bases not matched to a gene: 3.

V and J are TRBV28 and TRBJ1-2, with 9 bases matching TRBD1. The length of the CDR3 is 14 residues. Trimming removed 6 bases from V and 8 bases from J; junction bases left unmatched: 10. The germline V gene encodes CDR1 MDHEN and CDR2 SYDVKM. The CDR3 is CASRPGQGAGGYTF. DNA of the CDR3: TGTGCCAGCAGACCGGGACAGGGTGCGGGAGGCTACACCTTC.

A few counts support this clone. The chain carries TRBV7-8 and TRBJ2-3; D is possibly TRBD2 (6 bases). Germline CDR1 SGHVS, CDR2 FQNEAQ. The CDR3 is 16 residues long. Trimming removed 0 bases at V and 6 bases at J, with 16 bases between. The DNA of the CDR3 is TGTGCCAGCAGCTTAGCAAGGGGTAGCGGCGGGGATACGCAGTATTTT. It yields the protein CASSLARGSGGDTQYF. The whole variable domain, remainder taken from reference TRBV7-8 and TRBJ2-3, is GAGVSQSPRYKVAKRGQDVALRCDPISGHVSLFWYQQALGQGPEFLTYFQNEAQLDKSGLPSDRFFAERPEGSVSTLKIQRTQQEDSAVYLCASSLARGSGGDTQYFGPGTRLTVL.

As DNA, the CDR3 is TGCGCCAGCAGCCATATTTTTGGGACAGGGGGTGCAGATACGCAGTATTTT. It yields the protein CASSHIFGTGGADTQYF. This chain joins TRBV4-1 and TRBJ2-3; 11 bases line up with TRBD1. Germline loops: CDR1 MGHRA, CDR2 YSYEKL. Germline trimming cut 3 bases from V and 4 bases from J; bases unmatched to any gene: 9. This CDR3 is built from 17 residues.

The chain carries TRBV5-4 and TRBJ2-7; the match to TRBD2 covers 9 bases. This CDR3 has 16 amino acids. The germline V gene has CDR1 SGHNT and CDR2 YYREEE (reference sequence). V was pared by 0 bases and J by 2 bases, with 6 bases of the junction left unmatched. CDR3 region: CASSLGGAGGPYEQYF. CDR3 nucleotide sequence: TGTGCCAGCAGCTTGGGAGGTGCGGGAGGGCCCTACGAGCAGTACTTC. Using reference TRBV5-4 and TRBJ2-7 for the parts outside the CDR3, the full variable domain is ETGVTQSPTHLIKTRGQQVTLRCSSQSGHNTVSWYQQALGQGPQFIFQYYREEENGRGNFPPRFSGLQFPNYSSELNVNALELDDSALYLCASSLGGAGGPYEQYFGPGTRLTVT.

CDR3 sequence: CASSLGAGGTGEQYF. The CDR3 DNA is TGTGCCAGCAGCTTAGGCGCGGGAGGGACTGGGGAGCAGTACTTC. The rearrangement joins TRBV7-9 to TRBJ2-7, with 9 bases aligning to TRBD2. J gave up 7 bases and V 1 base, and 8 bases lay outside the gene matches. CDR3 length: 15 amino acids. Germline V gene sequence: CDR1 SEHNR, CDR2 FQNEAQ (reference sequence).

The chain recombines TRBV6-4 with TRBJ2-7; 7 nucleotides align to TRBD2. With 7 bases clipped from V and 6 bases from J, the junction kept 12 bases outside the gene matches. CDR3 length: 14 amino acids. Germline V gives CDR1 MRHNA, CDR2 SNTAGT. The CDR3 sequence: CASTVLAGEPEQYF. The CDR3 nucleotides are TGTGCCAGCACCGTTCTCGCGGGAGAACCCGAGCAGTACTTC.

The chain has TRBV19 and TRBJ2-3; 11 bases map to TRBD2. After removal of 11 bases from V and 1 base from J, the junction contained 14 bases not matched to a gene. Germline V gene sequence: CDR1 LNHDA, CDR2 SQIVND (reference sequence). The CDR3 is 17 amino acids. CDR3 sequence (DNA): TGTGCCTCCTCCCCACTAGCGGGAGTCGAAGGCACAGATACGCAGTATTTT. This codes for CASSPLAGVEGTDTQYF.

This sequence joins TRBV19 and TRBJ2-3; 9 bases line up with TRBD2. The junction had 8 bases not matched to a gene; V was cut back by 5 bases and J by 2 bases. Germline-derived CDR1 and CDR2 are LNHDA and SQIVND (reference sequence). CDR3 length equals 16 residues. The DNA for the CDR3 is TGTGCCAGTAGTTTTAGTAGCGGGAGAAACACAGATACGCAGTATTTT. Its protein product is CASSFSSGRNTDTQYF.

V and J are TRBV4-2 and TRBJ2-7; no clear D. Trimming left V 0 bases short and J 6 bases short, with 6 bases between. This CDR3 has 12 residues. CDR1 and CDR2 (germline): LGHNA, YNFKEQ. This CDR3 reads CASSQDYSEQYF. The CDR3 DNA reads as TGTGCCAGCAGCCAAGATTATAGCGAGCAGTACTTC.

The rearrangement links TRBV27 to TRBJ2-3; TRBD2 agrees at 10 bases. The germline CDR1 and CDR2 sequences are MNHEY and SMNVEV (reference sequence). The length of the CDR3 is 15 residues. Trimming took 3 bases from V and 7 from J; bases not matched to a gene: 7. CDR3 coding DNA: TGTGCCAGCAGTTTTTGGCTAGCGGGAGAAAATACGCAGTATTTT. As protein: CASSFWLAGENTQYF.

The gene calls are TRBV9 and TRBJ2-1; D is possibly TRBD2 (7 bases). The CDR3 is 15 amino acids. Germline CDR1 and CDR2: SGDLS and YYNGEE. V was trimmed by 0 bases and J by 7 bases, leaving 14 bases between them. The CDR3 reads CASSVGGGLGNEQFF. The CDR3 bases are TGTGCCAGCAGCGTAGGCGGGGGCCTGGGGAATGAGCAGTTCTTC. The full variable domain, completed using reference TRBV9 and TRBJ2-1, is DSGVTQTPKHLITATGQRVTLRCSPRSGDLSVYWYQQSLDQGLQFLIQYYNGEERAKGNILERFSAQQFPDLHSELNLSSLELGDSALYFCASSVGGGLGNEQFFGPGTRLTVL.

The chain uses TRBV5-4 and TRBJ2-7; perhaps TRBD2 as D (6 bases). Deletions cut 0 bases from V and 4 bases from J, with 17 bases between. CDR3 size: 16 residues. CDR1 is SGHNT, CDR2 YYREEE, per germline (reference sequence). Written as DNA, the CDR3 is TGTGCCAGCAGCTTGGCCGGGGGAACCGTGAGATACGAGCAGTACTTC. This gives the protein CASSLAGGTVRYEQYF.

The V gene is TRBV7-8, the J gene TRBJ1-1; unclear D gene. V was clipped by 0 bases and J by 1 base, with 3 bases between them. Germline lookup yields CDR1 SGHVS and CDR2 FQNEAQ. This CDR3 comprises 13 residues. The CDR3 is CASSLAGNTEAFF. The CDR3 DNA is TGTGCCAGCAGCTTAGCCGGGAACACTGAAGCTTTCTTT.

The chain couples TRBV28 to TRBJ2-3, with 16 bases identical to TRBD2. This CDR3 has 18 amino acids. J gave up 4 bases and V 6 bases, and 10 bases lay outside the gene matches. Looked up from germline, CDR1 is MDHEN and CDR2 is SYDVKM. This CDR3 is CASRRPGLAGGPSDTQYF. The CDR3 DNA sequence: TGTGCCAGCAGACGACCGGGACTAGCGGGAGGGCCATCAGATACGCAGTATTTT.

The chain joins TRBV7-6 to TRBJ2-3; D unclear. The CDR3 loop spans 13 amino acids. V was trimmed by 8 bases and J by 3 bases, leaving 12 bases between them. The germline CDR1 and CDR2 sequences are SGHVS and FNYEAQ. CDR3 in DNA: TGTGCCAGCGGCCGTTTTGGTACAGATACGCAGTATTTT. Encoded protein: CASGRFGTDTQYF.

This clone came up once. The genes are TRBV5-6 and TRBJ2-7; D is unclear. The CDR3 is made up of 12 amino acids. Looked up from germline, CDR1 is SGHDT and CDR2 is YYEEEE. Trimming removed 5 bases from V and 7 bases from J, with 13 bases in between. The CDR3 coding sequence is TGTGCCAGCAGGGCAGGCCCTCAGGAGCAGTACTTC. Amino acid sequence: CASRAGPQEQYF.

This chain links TRBV11-1 with TRBJ2-7, with 11 nucleotides matching TRBD2. Germline CDR1 is SGHAT and CDR2 is FQDESV (reference sequence). The CDR3 is 15 residues long. After removal of 1 base from V and 5 bases from J, the junction contained 4 bases not matched to a gene. The CDR3 DNA follows: TGTGCCAGCAGCTTAGGACTAGCGGGAAACAACGAGCAGTACTTC. Translated: CASSLGLAGNNEQYF.

The rearrangement joins TRBV28 to TRBJ1-2; no reliable D call. Germline V CDR1 and CDR2: MDHEN, SYDVKM. Trimming removed 1 base from V and 4 bases from J, with 4 bases in between. The CDR3 has 12 amino acids. The CDR3 DNA follows: TGTGCCAGCAGTTTATCGGTCTATGGCTACACCTTC. Translation gives CASSLSVYGYTF.

The chain has TRBV5-1 and TRBJ2-2; 8 nucleotides match TRBD2. Germline CDR1 SGHRS, CDR2 YFSETQ. The CDR3 length is 16 residues. The ends lost 0 bases at V and 4 bases at J; junction bases unmatched: 5. DNA of the CDR3: TGCGCCAGCAGCTTGGAGGGACTAGGGCCCACCGGGGAGCTGTTTTTT. Residues: CASSLEGLGPTGELFF.

This clone was detected only a few times. This chain joins TRBV29-1 and TRBJ1-2, with 8 positions matching TRBD1. V gave up 2 bases and J gave up 3 bases; unmatched junction bases: 8. CDR1 and CDR2 (germline): SQVTM, ANQGSEA. CDR3 length equals 15 residues. CDR3 nucleotide sequence: TGCAGCGTTGAAATTATGGACAGGGACCACTATGGCTACACCTTC. It encodes CSVEIMDRDHYGYTF. Together with reference TRBV29-1 and TRBJ1-2, the CDR3 gives the full variable domain: SAVISQKPSRDICQRGTSLTIQCQVDSQVTMMFWYRQQPGQSLTLIATANQGSEATYESGFVIDKFPISRPNLTFSTLTVSNMSPEDSSIYLCSVEIMDRDHYGYTFGSGTRLTVV.

This chain links TRBV7-8 with TRBJ2-7, with 7 bases fitting TRBD2. The CDR3 contains 15 residues. V lost 5 bases and J lost 5; bases outside the gene matches: 12. Germline V lookup: CDR1 SGHVS, CDR2 FQNEAQ. This CDR3 reads CASSHLGSGINEQYF. DNA of the CDR3: TGTGCCAGCAGCCACCTCGGCAGCGGGATTAACGAGCAGTACTTC.